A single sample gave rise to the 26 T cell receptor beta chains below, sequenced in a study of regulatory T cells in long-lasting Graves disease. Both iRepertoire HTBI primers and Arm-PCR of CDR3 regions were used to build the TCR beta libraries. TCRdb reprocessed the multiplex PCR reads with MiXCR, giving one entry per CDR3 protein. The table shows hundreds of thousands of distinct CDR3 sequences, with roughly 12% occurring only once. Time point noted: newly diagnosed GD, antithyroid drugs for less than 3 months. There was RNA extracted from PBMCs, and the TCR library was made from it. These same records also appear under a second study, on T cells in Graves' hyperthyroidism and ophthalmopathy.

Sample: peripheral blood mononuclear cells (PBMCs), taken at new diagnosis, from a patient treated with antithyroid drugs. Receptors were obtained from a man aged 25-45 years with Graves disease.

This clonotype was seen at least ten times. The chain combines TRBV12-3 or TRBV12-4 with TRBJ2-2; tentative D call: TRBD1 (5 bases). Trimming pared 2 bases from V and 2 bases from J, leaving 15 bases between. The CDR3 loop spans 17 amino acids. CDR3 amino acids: CASSLWGAVLNTGELFF. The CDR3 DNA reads TGTGCCAGCAGTTTATGGGGCGCCGTACTAAACACCGGGGAGCTGTTTTTT.

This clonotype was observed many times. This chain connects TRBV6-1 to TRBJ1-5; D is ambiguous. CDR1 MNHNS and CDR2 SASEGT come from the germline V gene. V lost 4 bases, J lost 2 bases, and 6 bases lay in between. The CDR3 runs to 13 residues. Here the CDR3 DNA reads TGTGCCAGCAGTGCCCAGGGCAATCAGCCCCAGCATTTT. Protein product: CASSAQGNQPQHF.

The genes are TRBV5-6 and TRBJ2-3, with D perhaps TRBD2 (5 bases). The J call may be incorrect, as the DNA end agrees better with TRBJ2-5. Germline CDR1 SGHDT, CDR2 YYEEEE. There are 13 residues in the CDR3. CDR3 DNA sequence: TGTGCCAGCAGCTTGGTGCGGGTCGCGGCCCAGTACTTC. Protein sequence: CASSLVRVAAQYF.

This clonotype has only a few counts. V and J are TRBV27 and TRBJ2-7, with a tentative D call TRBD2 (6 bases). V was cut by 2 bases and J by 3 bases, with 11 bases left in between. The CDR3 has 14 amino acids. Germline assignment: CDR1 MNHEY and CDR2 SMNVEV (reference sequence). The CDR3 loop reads CASSLAAEGYEQYF. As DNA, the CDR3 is TGTGCCAGCAGTTTAGCGGCGGAGGGCTACGAGCAGTACTTC.

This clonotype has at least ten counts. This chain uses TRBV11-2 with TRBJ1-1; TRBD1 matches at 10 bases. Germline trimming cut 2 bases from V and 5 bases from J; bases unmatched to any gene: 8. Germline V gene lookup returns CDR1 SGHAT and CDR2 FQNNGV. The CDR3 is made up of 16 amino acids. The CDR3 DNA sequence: TGTGCCAGCAGCTTATCTCGGACAGGGGGAAAGACTGAAGCTTTCTTT. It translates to CASSLSRTGGKTEAFF.

CDR3 protein: CASSSSSGRRDEQYF. The DNA of the CDR3 is TGTGCCAGCAGCTCCTCTAGCGGGAGGCGCGACGAGCAGTACTTC. The chain carries TRBV7-2 and TRBJ2-7, with 11 bases matching TRBD2. There are 15 residues in the CDR3. Germline CDR1 reads SGHTA; CDR2 reads FQGNSA. V trimming: 4 bases; J trimming: 5 bases; junction bases outside the gene matches: 7.

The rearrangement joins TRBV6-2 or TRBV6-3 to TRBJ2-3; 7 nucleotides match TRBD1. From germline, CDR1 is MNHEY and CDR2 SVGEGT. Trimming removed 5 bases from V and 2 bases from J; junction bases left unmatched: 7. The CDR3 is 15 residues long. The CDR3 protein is CASSARDRHTDTQYF. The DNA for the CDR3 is TGTGCCAGCAGTGCCCGGGACAGACACACAGATACGCAGTATTTT.

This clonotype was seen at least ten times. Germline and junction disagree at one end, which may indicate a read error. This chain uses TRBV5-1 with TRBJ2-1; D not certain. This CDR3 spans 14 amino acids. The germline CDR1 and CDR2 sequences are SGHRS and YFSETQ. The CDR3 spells CASSPRTSYNEQFF. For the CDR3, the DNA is TGTGCCAGCAGCCCCCGTACTTCCTACAATGAGCAGTTCTTC.

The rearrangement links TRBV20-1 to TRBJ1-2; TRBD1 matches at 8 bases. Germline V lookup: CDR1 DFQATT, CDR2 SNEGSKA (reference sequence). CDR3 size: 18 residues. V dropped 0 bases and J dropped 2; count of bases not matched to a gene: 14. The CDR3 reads CSARDPDRASGRNYGYTF. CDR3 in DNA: TGCAGTGCTAGAGATCCGGACAGGGCCTCTGGCAGAAACTATGGCTACACCTTC.

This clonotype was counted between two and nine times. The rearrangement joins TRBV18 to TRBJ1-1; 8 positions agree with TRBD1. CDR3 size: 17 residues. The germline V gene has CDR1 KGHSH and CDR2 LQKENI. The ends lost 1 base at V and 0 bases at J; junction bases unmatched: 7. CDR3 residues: CASSPQGQGSLNTEAFF. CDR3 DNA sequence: TGTGCCAGCTCACCACAAGGACAGGGATCGTTGAACACTGAAGCTTTCTTT. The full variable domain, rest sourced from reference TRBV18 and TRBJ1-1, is NAGVMQNPRHLVRRRGQEARLRCSPMKGHSHVYWYRQLPEEGLKFMVYLQKENIIDESGMPKERFSAEFPKEGPSILRIQQVVRGDSAAYFCASSPQGQGSLNTEAFFGQGTRLTVV.

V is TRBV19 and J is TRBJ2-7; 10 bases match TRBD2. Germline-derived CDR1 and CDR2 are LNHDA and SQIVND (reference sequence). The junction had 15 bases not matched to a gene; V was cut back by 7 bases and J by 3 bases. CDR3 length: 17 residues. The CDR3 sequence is CASTPGSGRAGGYEQYF. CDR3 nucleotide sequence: TGTGCCAGTACCCCTGGCAGCGGGAGGGCCGGCGGCTACGAGCAGTACTTC.

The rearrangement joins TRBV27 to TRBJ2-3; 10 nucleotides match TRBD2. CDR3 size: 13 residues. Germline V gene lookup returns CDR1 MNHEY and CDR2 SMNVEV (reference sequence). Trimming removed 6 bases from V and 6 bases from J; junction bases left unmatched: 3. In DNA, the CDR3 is TGTGCCAGCAGCACTAGCGGGGAGGATACGCAGTATTTT. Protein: CASSTSGEDTQYF.

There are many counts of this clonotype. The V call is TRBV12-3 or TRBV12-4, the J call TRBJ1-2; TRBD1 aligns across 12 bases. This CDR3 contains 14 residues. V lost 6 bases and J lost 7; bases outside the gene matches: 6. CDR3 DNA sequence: TGTGCCAGCAGCCCGGGACAGGGGGCGCGTGGCTACACCTTC. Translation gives CASSPGQGARGYTF.

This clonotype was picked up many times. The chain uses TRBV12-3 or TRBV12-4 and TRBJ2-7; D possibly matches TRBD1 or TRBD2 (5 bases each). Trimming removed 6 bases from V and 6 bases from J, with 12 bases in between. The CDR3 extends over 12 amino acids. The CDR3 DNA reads TGTGCCAGCAGGCCCGGGACGGGCGAGCAGTACTTC. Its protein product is CASRPGTGEQYF.

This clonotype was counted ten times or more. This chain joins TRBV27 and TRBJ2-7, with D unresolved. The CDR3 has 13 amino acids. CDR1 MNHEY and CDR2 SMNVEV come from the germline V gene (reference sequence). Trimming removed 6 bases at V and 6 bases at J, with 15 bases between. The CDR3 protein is CASSIARVAEQYF. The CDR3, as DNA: TGTGCCAGCAGCATCGCCCGGGTCGCCGAGCAGTACTTC.

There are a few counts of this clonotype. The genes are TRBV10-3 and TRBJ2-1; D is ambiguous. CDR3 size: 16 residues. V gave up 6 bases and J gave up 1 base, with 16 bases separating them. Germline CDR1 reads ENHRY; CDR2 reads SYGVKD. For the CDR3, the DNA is TGTGCCATCAGGGCCGGACCCGCGCCTTCCTACAATGAGCAGTTCTTC. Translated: CAIRAGPAPSYNEQFF.

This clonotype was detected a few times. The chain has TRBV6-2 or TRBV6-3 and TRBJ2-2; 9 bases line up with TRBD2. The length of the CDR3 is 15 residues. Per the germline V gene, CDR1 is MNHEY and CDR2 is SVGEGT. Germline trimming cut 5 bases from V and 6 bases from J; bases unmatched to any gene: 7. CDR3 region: CASSEVAGVSGELFF. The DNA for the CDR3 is TGTGCCAGCAGTGAGGTAGCGGGAGTATCCGGGGAGCTGTTTTTT.

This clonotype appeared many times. CDR3 loop: CASSPETASNEKLFF. For the CDR3, the DNA is TGTGCCAGCAGTCCGGAGACAGCGTCTAATGAAAAACTGTTTTTT. The chain couples TRBV2 to TRBJ1-4; D possibly corresponds to TRBD1 (5 bases). Between the trimmed V and J ends, which lost 5 bases and 3 bases, there was a span of 13 bases. Per the germline V gene, CDR1 is SNHLY and CDR2 is FYNNEI. This CDR3 has 15 amino acids.

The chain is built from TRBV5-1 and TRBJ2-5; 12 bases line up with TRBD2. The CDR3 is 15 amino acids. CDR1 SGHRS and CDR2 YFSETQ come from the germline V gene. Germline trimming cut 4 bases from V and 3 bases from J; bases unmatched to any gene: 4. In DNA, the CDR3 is TGCGCCAGCAGCCTAGCGGGAGGGTCGGAAGAGACCCAGTACTTC. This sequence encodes CASSLAGGSEETQYF.

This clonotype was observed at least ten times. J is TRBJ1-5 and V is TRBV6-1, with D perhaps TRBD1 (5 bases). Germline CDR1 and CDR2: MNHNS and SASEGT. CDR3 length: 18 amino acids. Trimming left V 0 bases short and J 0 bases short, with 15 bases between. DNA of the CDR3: TGTGCCAGCAGTGAAGCCAGAGACAGAACTGATAGCAATCAGCCCCAGCATTTT. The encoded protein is CASSEARDRTDSNQPQHF.

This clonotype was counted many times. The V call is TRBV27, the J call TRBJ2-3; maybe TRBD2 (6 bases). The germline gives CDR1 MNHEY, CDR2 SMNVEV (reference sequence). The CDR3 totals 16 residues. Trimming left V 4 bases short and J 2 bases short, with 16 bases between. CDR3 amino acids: CASSWDPGLPTDTQYF. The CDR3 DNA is TGTGCCAGCAGTTGGGATCCGGGACTGCCCACAGATACGCAGTATTTT.

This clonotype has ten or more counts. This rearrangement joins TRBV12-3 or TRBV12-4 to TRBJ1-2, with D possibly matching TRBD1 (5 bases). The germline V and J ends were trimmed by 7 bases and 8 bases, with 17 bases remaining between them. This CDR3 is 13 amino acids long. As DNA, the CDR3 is TGTGCCAGCAACTACGATCGCTGGGGGGGCTACACCTTC. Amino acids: CASNYDRWGGYTF.

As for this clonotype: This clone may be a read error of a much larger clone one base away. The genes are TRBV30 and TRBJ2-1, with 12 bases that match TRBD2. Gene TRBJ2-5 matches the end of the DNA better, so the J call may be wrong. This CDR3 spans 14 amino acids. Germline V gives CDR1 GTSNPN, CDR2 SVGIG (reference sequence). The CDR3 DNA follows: TGTGTCTGGAGTGGACTAGCGGGACAAGAGACCCAGTACTTC. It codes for CVWSGLAGQETQYF.

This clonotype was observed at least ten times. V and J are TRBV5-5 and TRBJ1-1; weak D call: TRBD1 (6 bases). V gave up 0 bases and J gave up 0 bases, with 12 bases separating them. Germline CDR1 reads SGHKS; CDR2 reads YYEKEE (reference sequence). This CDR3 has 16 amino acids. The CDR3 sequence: CASSLGGGRLNTEAFF. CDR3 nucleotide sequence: TGTGCCAGCAGCTTGGGTGGGGGCAGGCTGAACACTGAAGCTTTCTTT.

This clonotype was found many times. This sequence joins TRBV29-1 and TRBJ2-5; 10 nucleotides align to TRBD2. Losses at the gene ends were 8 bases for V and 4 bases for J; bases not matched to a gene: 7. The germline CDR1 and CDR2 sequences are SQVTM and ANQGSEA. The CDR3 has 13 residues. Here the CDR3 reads CSYRAGGRETQYF. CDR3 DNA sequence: TGCAGCTACCGAGCGGGAGGGCGAGAGACCCAGTACTTC.

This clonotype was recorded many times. The CDR3 DNA reads as TGCAGTGCTAGGAAGACCTCAGGGGTCGTCGACGAGCAGTACTTC. It specifies CSARKTSGVVDEQYF. The chain employs TRBV20-1 and TRBJ2-7; possibly TRBD1 for D (6 bases). Germline-derived CDR1 and CDR2 are DFQATT and SNEGSKA (reference sequence). V lost 3 bases and J lost 5, with 20 bases in between. The CDR3 sequence is 15 residues long.